The 15 T cell receptor delta chains below were found in one sample sequenced in a study of gamma-delta T cells after stem cell transplantation. TCRdb reanalyzed the RT-PCR reads using CATT. Of 250 to 350 delta-chain clones in the sample, around 4.2% were seen once. The sample comprised gamma-delta T cells. These TCRs come from a human donor. It is not recorded whose cells these are; they may come from a transplant donor.

By share, this clone counts as medium-sized. This likely traces to a read error, being one base from a far larger clone. The identical CDR3 is also encoded by other nucleotide sequences in the sample. The V call is TRDV2, the J call TRDJ1; D is possibly TRDD2 (9 bases). The CDR3 consists of 23 residues. The V end lost 0 bases, the J end lost 4 bases, and 38 bases lay between the germline ends. Germline CDR1 and CDR2: GEAIGNYY and EKD. In nucleotides, the CDR3 is TGTGCCTGTGACACCTTAAGCCTACCTTCCTACGGAGTTCTGGGGATACATAGCGATAAACTCATCTTT. This encodes CACDTLSLPSYGVLGIHSDKLIF.

About this clone: With only one base between it and a far larger clone, this is likely a read error. This CDR3 is also generated by other DNA sequences in the sample. This sequence joins TRDV1 and TRDJ1; perhaps TRDD2 as D (6 bases). CDR3 length: 18 residues. CDR1 is TSWWSYY and CDR2 is QGS in the germline V gene. As DNA, the CDR3 is TGTGCTCTTGGAGAACTAGCTCCTACTAAAACTTACACCGATAAACTCATCTTT. Its translation is CALGELAPTKTYTDKLIF.

The table lists this clone with a few counts. TCRdb has a much larger clone's protein, which differs at residue 21 from the translation of this DNA, likely because of a read error; what is shown is the protein translated from the DNA. This chain uses TRDV1 with TRDJ1; 13 nucleotides align to TRDD3. Germline-derived CDR1 and CDR2 are TSWWSYY and QGS. The CDR3 loop spans 23 amino acids. Here the CDR3 DNA reads TGTGCTCTTGGTAGGGAGCCTACGCCGGGTACTGGGGGATACGGAAGAAACACCGATAAACCCATCTTT. It yields the protein CALGREPTPGTGGYGRNTDKPIF.

As regards this clone: This likely came from a read error, as a far larger clone is one base away. This sequence joins TRDV2 and TRDJ1; possibly TRDD2 for D (9 bases). Germline assignment: CDR1 GEAIGNYY and CDR2 EKD. The CDR3 has 23 residues. With 0 bases removed from V and 4 bases from J, the gap between germline ends came to 38 bases. The CDR3 nucleotides are TGTGCCTGTGACACCTTAAGTCTACCTTCCTACGGAGTTCCGGGGATACATAGCGATAAACTCATCTTT. Translated: CACDTLSLPSYGVPGIHSDKLIF.

This clone was seen only a few times. CDR3 amino acids: CACDTLIRTGGHPYTDKLIF. The CDR3 DNA is TGTGCCTGTGACACCCTAATCCGTACTGGGGGACACCCGTACACCGATAAACTCATCTTT. The V gene is TRDV2, the J gene TRDJ1; 9 positions agree with TRDD3. This CDR3 contains 20 residues. J lost 0 bases, V lost 0 bases, and 16 bases had no gene match. Germline V lookup: CDR1 GEAIGNYY, CDR2 EKD.

The V and J genes are TRDV3 and TRDJ1, with D perhaps matching TRDD3 (8 bases). Trimming left V 0 bases short and J 0 bases short, with 26 bases between. The germline V gene encodes CDR1 TVYSNPD and CDR2 GDNSRS (reference sequence). The CDR3 length is 19 residues. This CDR3 reads CAFRPSSTWGTAYTDKLIF. The CDR3 DNA is TGTGCCTTTAGACCTTCCTCGACCTGGGGGACCGCGTACACCGATAAACTCATCTTT.

This clone was observed a handful of times. With only one base between it and a far larger clone, this is likely a read error. The chain couples TRDV1 to TRDJ1, with TRDD3 matching over 8 bases. Germline CDR1 is TSWWSYY and CDR2 is QGS. J gave up 11 bases and V 5 bases, and 19 bases lay outside the gene matches. The CDR3 loop spans 16 amino acids. CDR3 in DNA: TGTGCTCTTGGGTTAACTAATAGGGATACGAGGTTGGCGCTCATCTTT. This gives the protein CALGLTNRDTRLALIF.

With respect to this clone: It differs at one base from a far larger clone, so likely a read error. Distinct nucleotide sequences in the sample also encode this CDR3. The DNA for the CDR3 is TGTGCTCTTGGGGCCGCCGAAGGAGTCTCCTTTTTACCCCTTCCCTGGGGGATACGCCCCTCGTACACCGATAAACTCATCTTT. Its protein product is CALGAAEGVSFLPLPWGIRPSYTDKLIF. This chain links TRDV1 with TRDJ1, with 12 bases that match TRDD3. This CDR3 spans 28 amino acids. With V trimmed by 4 bases and J by 0 bases, 39 bases remained unmatched. Per the germline V gene, CDR1 is TSWWSYY and CDR2 is QGS.

This clone was picked up a small number of times. TCRdb's protein for this DNA is that of a much larger clone and differs from the translation at residue 9, likely a read error; the protein shown is the DNA translation. The gene calls are TRDV2 and TRDJ1; TRDD3 matches 7 bases. CDR3 length: 17 amino acids. Germline assignment: CDR1 GEAIGNYY and CDR2 EKD. The V and J ends lost 1 base and 4 bases, in that order; junction bases with no gene match: 14. CDR3 DNA sequence: TGTGCCTGTGACACGCTTACTGGGGAATACCGAGACGATAAACTCATCTTT. It yields the protein CACDTLTGEYRDDKLIF.

This clone is labeled large. Other DNA sequences in this sample translate to the same CDR3. The chain has TRDV2 and TRDJ1, with 13 bases fitting TRDD3. The trim removed 0 bases at V and 2 bases at J, leaving 26 bases unmatched. This CDR3 comprises 24 residues. Germline V CDR1 and CDR2: GEAIGNYY, EKD. CDR3 sequence reads: CACDTGEKEYLTGGYEGGTDKLIF. The DNA of the CDR3 is TGTGCCTGTGACACCGGAGAGAAGGAATACCTTACTGGGGGATACGAGGGAGGTACCGATAAACTCATCTTT.

This clone was observed a few times. The protein that TCRdb holds for this DNA derives from a much larger clone and differs from the translated DNA at residue 12, which likely indicates a read error; the protein shown here is translated from the DNA. CDR3 nucleotides: TGTGCTCTTGGGACCCGTGCATTTCGACCGCCACCGGGGGCTACTATGAGGTCCGATAAACTCATCTTT. The encoded protein is CALGTRAFRPPPGATMRSDKLIF. The V gene is TRDV1, the J gene TRDJ1, with a tentative D call TRDD3 (5 bases). Germline V gene data show CDR1 as TSWWSYY and CDR2 as QGS. The V gene lost 5 bases and the J gene lost 3 bases, with 40 bases spanning the gap. The CDR3 loop spans 23 amino acids.

In this sample, this clone is medium-sized (0.01 to 0.1%). With a far larger clone one base away, a read error is the likely cause. V is TRDV1 and J is TRDJ1; TRDD3 matches 8 bases. J lost 1 base, V lost 0 bases, and 28 bases had no gene match. CDR1 is TSWWSYY and CDR2 is QGS in the germline V gene. CDR3 length equals 24 residues. The CDR3 sequence: CALGELYGPLYWGPTPRATDKLIF. In DNA, the CDR3 is TGTGCTCTTGGGGAACTGTACGGGCCCCTTTACTGGGGGCCGACTCCGAGAGCCACCGATAAACTCATCTTT.

Relative to its sample, this clone is large. A far larger clone is a single base away, which makes a read error likely. This chain connects TRDV1 to TRDJ1; the D is unclear. The germline gives CDR1 TSWWSYY, CDR2 QGS. The ends were cut back, 0 bases at V and 3 bases at J, with 17 bases in the middle. The CDR3 totals 17 residues. The CDR3 is CALGELPRHHLADKLIF. The CDR3 DNA sequence: TGTGCTCTTGGGGAACTCCCGCGCCACCACCTGGCCGATAAACTCATCTTT.

This clone was counted only a few times. TCRdb's listed protein matches a much larger clone and diverges from this DNA's translation at residue 6, likely through a read error; the protein shown comes from the DNA. This chain uses TRDV1 with TRDJ1; 8 bases are shared with TRDD3. This CDR3 spans 23 amino acids. J was trimmed by 3 bases and V by 5 bases; bases with no gene match: 32. Per the germline V gene, CDR1 is TSWWSYY and CDR2 is QGS. Here the CDR3 reads CALGTCAFRPPLGATMRSDKLIF. The DNA of the CDR3 is TGTGCTCTTGGGACCTGTGCATTTCGACCGCCACTGGGGGCTACTATGAGGTCCGATAAACTCATCTTT.

As to this clone: A much more abundant neighbour one base away suggests this may be a read error. Within the sample, other DNA sequences also encode this same CDR3. The chain carries TRDV1 and TRDJ1; 10 nucleotides line up with TRDD3. CDR1 is TSWWSYY and CDR2 is QGS in the germline V gene. This CDR3 spans 20 amino acids. V lost 3 bases, J lost 2 bases, and 18 bases stayed unmatched. Here the CDR3 reads CALGDAYSSKLGDSTDKLIF. The CDR3 nucleotides read TGTGCTCTTGGGGACGCCTATTCCTCAAAGCTGGGGGATAGTACCGATAAACTCATCTTT.